This T cell receptor beta chain was sequenced in a study of blood T cell repertoires in COVID-19. Overall study: Samples came from the United States, Italy and Spain, spanning acute and convalescent COVID-19. T cells, B-cell-depleted T cells, or PBMCs supplied cDNA or gDNA.

CDR3 length: 13 residues. Germline V gene data show CDR1 as MNHEY and CDR2 as SVGAGI. V was pared by 4 bases and J by 4 bases, with 9 bases between. Authors' analysis steps: Amplification from reference gene primers served as the basis for estimated nucleated cell counts. TCRdb's copy holds only in-frame clones and misses some; the assay was immunoSEQ multiplex PCR. V and J calls and clone size are copied from that table; D and trimming were computed from the DNA. Of 50,000 to 75,000 clones in the sample, roughly 86% were seen once. The specimen sequenced was peripheral blood. The sequence was collected from a man aged 55 to 70 with acute or convalescent COVID-19. The J gene is TRBJ2-3, the V gene TRBV6-5; perhaps TRBD1 as D (5 bases). CDR3 residues: CASSSQGADTQYF. CDR3 DNA sequence: TGTGCCAGCAGTTCCCAGGGTGCAGATACGCAGTATTTT.